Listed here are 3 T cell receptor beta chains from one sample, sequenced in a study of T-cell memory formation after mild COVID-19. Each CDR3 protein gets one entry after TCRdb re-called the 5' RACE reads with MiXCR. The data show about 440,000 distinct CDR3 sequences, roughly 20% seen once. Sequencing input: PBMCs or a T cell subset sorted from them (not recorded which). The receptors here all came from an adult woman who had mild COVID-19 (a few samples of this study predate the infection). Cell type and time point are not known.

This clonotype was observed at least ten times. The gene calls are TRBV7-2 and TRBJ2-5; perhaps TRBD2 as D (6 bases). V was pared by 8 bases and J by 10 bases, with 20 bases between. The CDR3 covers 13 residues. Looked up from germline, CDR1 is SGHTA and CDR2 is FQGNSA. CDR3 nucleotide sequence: TGTGCCAGCTCGGGACTTCCTGCCGGAGGCCAGTACTTC. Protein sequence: CASSGLPAGGQYF.

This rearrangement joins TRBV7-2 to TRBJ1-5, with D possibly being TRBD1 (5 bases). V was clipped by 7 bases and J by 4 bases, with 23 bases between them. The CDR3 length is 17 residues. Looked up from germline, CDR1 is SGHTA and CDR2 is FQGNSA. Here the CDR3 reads CASTVGRGANINQPQHF. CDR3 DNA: TGTGCCAGCACCGTGGGGAGAGGGGCCAACATTAATCAGCCCCAGCATTTT. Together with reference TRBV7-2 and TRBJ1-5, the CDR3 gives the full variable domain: GAGVSQSPSNKVTEKGKDVELRCDPISGHTALYWYRQSLGQGLEFLIYFQGNSAPDKSGLPSDRFSAERTGGSVSTLTIQRTQQEDSAVYLCASTVGRGANINQPQHFGDGTRLSIL.

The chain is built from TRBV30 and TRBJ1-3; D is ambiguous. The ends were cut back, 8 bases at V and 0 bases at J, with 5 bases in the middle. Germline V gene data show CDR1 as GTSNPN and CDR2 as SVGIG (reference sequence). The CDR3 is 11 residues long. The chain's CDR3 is CAALSGNTIYF. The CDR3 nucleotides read TGTGCCGCCCTCTCTGGAAACACCATATATTTT. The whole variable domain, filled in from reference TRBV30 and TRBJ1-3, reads SQTIHQWPATLVQPVGSPLSLECTVEGTSNPNLYWYRQAAGRGLQLLFYSVGIGQISSEVPQNLSASRPQDRQFILSSKKLLLSDSGFYLCAALSGNTIYFGEGSWLTVV.